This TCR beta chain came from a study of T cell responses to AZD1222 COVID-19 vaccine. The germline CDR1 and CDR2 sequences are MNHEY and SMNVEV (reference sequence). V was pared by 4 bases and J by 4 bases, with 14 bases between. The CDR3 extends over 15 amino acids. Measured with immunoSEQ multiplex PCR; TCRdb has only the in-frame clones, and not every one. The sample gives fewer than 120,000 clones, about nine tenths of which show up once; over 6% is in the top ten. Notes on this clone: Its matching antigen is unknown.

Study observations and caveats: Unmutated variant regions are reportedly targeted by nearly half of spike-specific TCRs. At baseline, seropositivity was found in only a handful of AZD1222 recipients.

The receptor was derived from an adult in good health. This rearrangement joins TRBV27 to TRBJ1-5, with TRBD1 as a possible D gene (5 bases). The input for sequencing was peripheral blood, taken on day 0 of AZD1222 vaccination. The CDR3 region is CASSSGLGRNQPQHF. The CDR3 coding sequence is TGTGCCAGCAGTTCCGGGCTGGGACGGAATCAGCCCCAGCATTTT.